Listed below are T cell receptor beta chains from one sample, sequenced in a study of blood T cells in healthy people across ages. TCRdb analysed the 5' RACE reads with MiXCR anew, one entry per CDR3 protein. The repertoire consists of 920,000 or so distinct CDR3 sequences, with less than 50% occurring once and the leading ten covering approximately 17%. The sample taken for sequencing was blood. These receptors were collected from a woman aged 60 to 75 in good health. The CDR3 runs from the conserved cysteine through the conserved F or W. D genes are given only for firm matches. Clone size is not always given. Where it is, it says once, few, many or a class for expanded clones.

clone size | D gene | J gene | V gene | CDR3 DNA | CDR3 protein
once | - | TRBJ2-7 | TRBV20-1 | TGCAGTGCTAGGCGGGGGCCTTCGGAGGAGCAGTACTTC | CSARRGPSEEQYF
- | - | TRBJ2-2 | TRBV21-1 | TGTGCCAGTAGCCCCGCGTCTAGCGGGGGGAACACCGGGGAGCTGTTTTTT | CASSPASSGGNTGELFF
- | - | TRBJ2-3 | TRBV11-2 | TGTGCCAGCAGCGAAAAGAGCACAGATACGCAGTATTTT | CASSEKSTDTQYF
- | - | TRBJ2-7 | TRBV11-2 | TGTGCCAGCAGCTTCGACTCTCCCCCAAGTAGGTCCTACGAGCAGTACTTC | CASSFDSPPSRSYEQYF
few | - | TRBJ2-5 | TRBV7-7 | TGTGCCAGCAGCTTGAAGATCCGAGAGACCCAGTACTTC | CASSLKIRETQYF
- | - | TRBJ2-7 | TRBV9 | TGTGCCAGCAGCGTTGACAGGACCTCCTACGAGCAGTACTTC | CASSVDRTSYEQYF
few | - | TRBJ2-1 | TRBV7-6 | TGTGCCAGCAGCTCTACGGCCTGGGAGCAGTTCTTC | CASSSTAWEQFF
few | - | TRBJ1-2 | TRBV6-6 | TGTGCCAGCAAGCTTGGCTATGGCTACACCTTC | CASKLGYGYTF
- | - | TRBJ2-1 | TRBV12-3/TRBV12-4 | TGTGCCAGCAGCAAGCCCCCGGAAGGGCTCTACAATGAGCAGTTCTTC | CASSKPPEGLYNEQFF
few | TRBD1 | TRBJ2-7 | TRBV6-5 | TGTGCCAGCAGCTTACAGGGGTCAGGGTACGAGCAGTACTTC | CASSLQGSGYEQYF
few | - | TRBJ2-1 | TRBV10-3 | TGTGCCATCAGTGAAGGGGTGGGGTTTGAGCAGTTCTTC | CAISEGVGFEQFF
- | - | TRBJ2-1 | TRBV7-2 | TGTGCCAGCAGCTTAGCGGACAGTTCCTACTACAATGAGCAGTTCTTC | CASSLADSSYYNEQFF
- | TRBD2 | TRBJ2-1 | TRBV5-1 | TGCGCCAGCAGCTCTACGACATGGTGGGAGGGCCAATCAGTTCCCTACAATGAGCAGTTCTTC | CASSSTTWWEGQSVPYNEQFF
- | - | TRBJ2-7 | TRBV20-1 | TGCAGTGCTAGGGACCCCACCTCCTACGAGCAGTACTTC | CSARDPTSYEQYF
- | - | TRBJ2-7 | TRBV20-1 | TGCAGTGCTAGAGACCAGGACACTCCCTCCGACGAGCAGTACTTC | CSARDQDTPSDEQYF
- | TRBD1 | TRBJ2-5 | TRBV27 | TGTGCCAGCAGCAGGGACAGGGGGGTGGGAGGAGAGACCCAGTACTTC | CASSRDRGVGGETQYF
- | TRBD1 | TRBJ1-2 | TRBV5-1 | TGCGCCAGCAGCCGAGACAGGGGATCGAACTATGGCTACACCTTC | CASSRDRGSNYGYTF
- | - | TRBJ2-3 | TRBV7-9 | TGTGCCAGCAACGCCCAGGAGTTTAAGGCTACGCAGTATTTT | CASNAQEFKATQYF
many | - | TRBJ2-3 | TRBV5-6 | TGTGCCAGCTCACCACCGGGCGGCACAGATACGCAGTATTTT | CASSPPGGTDTQYF
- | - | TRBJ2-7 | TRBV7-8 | TGTGCCAGCAGCCTAAGAGGGAGATCTAAGAACAGGGTATCCTACGAGCAGTACTTC | CASSLRGRSKNRVSYEQYF
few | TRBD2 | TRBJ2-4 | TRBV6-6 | TGTGCCAGCAGTTACCCGGGGGGGGGAGCCAAAAACATTCAGTACTTC | CASSYPGGGAKNIQYF
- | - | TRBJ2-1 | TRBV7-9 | TGTGCCAGCAGCCCTGGTAGGGGAGTTGGGAAGAATGAGCAGTTCTTC | CASSPGRGVGKNEQFF
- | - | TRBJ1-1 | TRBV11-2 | TGTGCCAGCAGCACCCAGGGGCAGGATGAAGCTTTCTTT | CASSTQGQDEAFF
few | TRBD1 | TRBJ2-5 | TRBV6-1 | TGTGCCAGCAGTGAAACAGGGGTCTTGGAGACCCAGTACTTC | CASSETGVLETQYF
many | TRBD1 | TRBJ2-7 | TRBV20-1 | TGCAGTGCTCAACGTCAGGGGGCGGTCGACGAGCAGTACTTC | CSAQRQGAVDEQYF
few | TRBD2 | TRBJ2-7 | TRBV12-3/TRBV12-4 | TGTGCCAGCACTCTGGGACTAGCGGGAGGTGACGAGCAGTACTTC | CASTLGLAGGDEQYF
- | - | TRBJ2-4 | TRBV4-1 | TGCGCCAGCAGCCAAGTACCTAGTTATGCCAATGAGCAGTACTTC | CASSQVPSYANEQYF
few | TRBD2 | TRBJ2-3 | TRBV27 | TGTGCCAGCAGTTTAGCGCTAGCGGCCAACACAGATACGCAGTATTTT | CASSLALAANTDTQYF
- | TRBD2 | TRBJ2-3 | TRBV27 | TGTGCCAGCAGTTTTATCTCGCGGGAGAACACAGATACGCAGTATTTT | CASSFISRENTDTQYF
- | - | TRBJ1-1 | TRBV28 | TGTGCCAGCAGCAAAACTTTCAGGGGATTCGACCCTGAAGCTTTCTTT | CASSKTFRGFDPEAFF